This paragraph reports one T cell receptor beta chain. Antigen unknown. In the PCR, 60 Vbeta and 13 Jbeta primers were used. Using immunoSEQ multiplex PCR, the repertoire was profiled, and TCRdb retains in-frame clones only, with some absent. The table has under 150,000 clones, roughly 70% seen once. When sampled, the donors appeared nominally healthy, though they likely had unrecorded immune exposures. This record comes from a study of cytomegalovirus exposure and HLA in healthy donors. Findings of the study overall: Earlier analysis looked at TCR beta V segments, and most were productive about 87% or about 30% of the time.

The sequenced sample was PBMCs. The sequence was collected from a young woman in good health and CMV-seronegative.

The CDR3 nucleotides read TGTGCCAGCAATCCCCGGGACAGGGCCGCCTACGAGCAGTACTTC. It translates to CASNPRDRAAYEQYF. This chain uses TRBV6-5 with TRBJ2-7; 9 nucleotides match TRBD1. Germline CDR1 reads MNHEY; CDR2 reads SVGAGI. V shed 7 bases, J shed 2 bases, and the junction held 9 bases outside the gene matches. CDR3 size: 15 residues.